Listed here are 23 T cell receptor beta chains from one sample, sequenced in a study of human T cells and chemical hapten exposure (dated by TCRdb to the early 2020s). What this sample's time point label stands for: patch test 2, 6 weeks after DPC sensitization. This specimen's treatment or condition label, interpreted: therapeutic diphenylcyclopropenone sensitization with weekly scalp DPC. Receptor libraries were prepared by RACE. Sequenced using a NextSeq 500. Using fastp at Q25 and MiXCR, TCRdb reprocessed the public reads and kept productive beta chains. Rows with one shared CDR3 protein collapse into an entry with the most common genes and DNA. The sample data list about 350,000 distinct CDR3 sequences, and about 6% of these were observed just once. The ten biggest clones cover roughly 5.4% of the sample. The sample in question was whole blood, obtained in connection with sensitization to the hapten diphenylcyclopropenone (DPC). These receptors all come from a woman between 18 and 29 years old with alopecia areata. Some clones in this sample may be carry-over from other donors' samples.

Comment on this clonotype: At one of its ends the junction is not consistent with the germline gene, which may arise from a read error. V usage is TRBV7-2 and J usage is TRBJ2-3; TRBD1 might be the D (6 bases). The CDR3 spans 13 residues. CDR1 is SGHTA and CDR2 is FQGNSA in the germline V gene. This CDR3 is CASITPPGGRSDF. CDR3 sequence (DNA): TGTGCCAGCATAACACCCCCTGGGGGCAGGAGTGATTTT.

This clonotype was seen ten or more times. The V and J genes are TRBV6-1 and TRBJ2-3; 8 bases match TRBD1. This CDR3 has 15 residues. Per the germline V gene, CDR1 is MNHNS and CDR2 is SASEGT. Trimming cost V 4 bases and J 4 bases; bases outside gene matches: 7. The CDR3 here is CASSATGGGADTQYF. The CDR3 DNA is TGTGCCAGCAGTGCAACAGGGGGAGGCGCAGATACGCAGTATTTT.

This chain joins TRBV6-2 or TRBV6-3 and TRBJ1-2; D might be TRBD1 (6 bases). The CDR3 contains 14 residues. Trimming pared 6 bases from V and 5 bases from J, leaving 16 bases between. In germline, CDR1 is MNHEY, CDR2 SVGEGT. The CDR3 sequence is CASSPLQTGYGYTF. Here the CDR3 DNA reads TGTGCCAGCAGCCCTCTTCAGACAGGATATGGCTACACCTTC.

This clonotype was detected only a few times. Here the CDR3 reads CASSQGGAERLFF. CDR3 DNA sequence: TGTGCCAGCAGCCAAGGCGGAGCAGAGAGACTGTTTTTT. This chain uses TRBV3-1 with TRBJ1-4; D remains ambiguous. Germline V gene sequence: CDR1 LGHDT, CDR2 YNNKEL (reference sequence). This CDR3 spans 13 amino acids. Trimming removed 1 base at V and 13 bases at J, with 13 bases between.

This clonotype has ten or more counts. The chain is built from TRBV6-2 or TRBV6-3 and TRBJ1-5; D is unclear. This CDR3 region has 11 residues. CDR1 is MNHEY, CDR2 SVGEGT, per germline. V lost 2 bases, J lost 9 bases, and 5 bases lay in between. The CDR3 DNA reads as TGTGCCAGCAGTTACAAAGGGCCCCAGCATTTT. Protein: CASSYKGPQHF.

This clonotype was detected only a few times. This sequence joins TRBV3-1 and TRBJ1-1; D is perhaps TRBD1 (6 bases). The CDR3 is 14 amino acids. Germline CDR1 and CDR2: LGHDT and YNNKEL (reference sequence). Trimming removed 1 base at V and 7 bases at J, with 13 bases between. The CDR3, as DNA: TGTGCCAGCAGCCAAGCCAGGGGTTGGGGTGAAGCTTTCTTT. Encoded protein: CASSQARGWGEAFF.

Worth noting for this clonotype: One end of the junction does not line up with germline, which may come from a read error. CDR3 DNA: TGTGTCAGTAAACGGGGGGGCCCCTACAATGAGCAGTTCTTC. It is translated as CVSKRGGPYNEQFF. The V call is TRBV19, the J call TRBJ2-1; 8 positions match TRBD2. CDR1 and CDR2 from the germline V gene are LNHDA and SQIVND (reference sequence). This CDR3 spans 14 amino acids. The whole variable domain, remainder taken from reference TRBV19 and TRBJ2-1, is DGGITQSPKYLFRKEGQNVTLSCEQNLNHDAMYWYRQDPGQGLRLIYYSQIVNDFQKGDIAEGYSVSREKKESFPLTVTSAQKNPTAFYLCVSKRGGPYNEQFFGPGTRLTVL.

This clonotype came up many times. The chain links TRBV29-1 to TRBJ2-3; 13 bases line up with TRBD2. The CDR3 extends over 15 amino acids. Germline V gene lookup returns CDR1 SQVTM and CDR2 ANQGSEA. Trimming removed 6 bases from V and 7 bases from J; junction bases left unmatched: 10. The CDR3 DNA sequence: TGCAGCGTCGGTAAACTAGCGGGGGGGCCAAATACGCAGTATTTT. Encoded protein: CSVGKLAGGPNTQYF.

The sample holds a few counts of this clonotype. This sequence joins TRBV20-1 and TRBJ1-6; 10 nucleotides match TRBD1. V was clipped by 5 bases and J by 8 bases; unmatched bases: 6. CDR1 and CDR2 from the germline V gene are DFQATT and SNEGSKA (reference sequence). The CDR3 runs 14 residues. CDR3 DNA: TGCAGTGCTTCGGGACAGGGGAAAGATTCACCCCTCCACTTT. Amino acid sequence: CSASGQGKDSPLHF.

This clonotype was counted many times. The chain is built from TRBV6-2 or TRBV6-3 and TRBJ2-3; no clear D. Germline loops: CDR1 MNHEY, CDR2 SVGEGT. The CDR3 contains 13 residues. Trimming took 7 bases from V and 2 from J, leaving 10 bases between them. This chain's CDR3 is CASNRLATDTQYF. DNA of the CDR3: TGTGCCAGCAACCGACTCGCCACAGATACGCAGTATTTT.

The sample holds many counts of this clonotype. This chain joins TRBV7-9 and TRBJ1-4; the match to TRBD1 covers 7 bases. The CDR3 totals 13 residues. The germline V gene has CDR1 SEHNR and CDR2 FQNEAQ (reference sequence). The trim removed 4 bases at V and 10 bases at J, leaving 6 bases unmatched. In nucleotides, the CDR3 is TGTGCCAGCAGCTCGGACAGGAGTGTAAAACTGTTTTTT. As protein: CASSSDRSVKLFF.

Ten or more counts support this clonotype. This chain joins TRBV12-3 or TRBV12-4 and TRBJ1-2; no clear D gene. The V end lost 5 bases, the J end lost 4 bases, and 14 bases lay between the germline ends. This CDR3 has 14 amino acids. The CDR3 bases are TGTGCCAGCAGTCTCCCCGCGGTTGCCTATGGCTACACCTTC. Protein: CASSLPAVAYGYTF.

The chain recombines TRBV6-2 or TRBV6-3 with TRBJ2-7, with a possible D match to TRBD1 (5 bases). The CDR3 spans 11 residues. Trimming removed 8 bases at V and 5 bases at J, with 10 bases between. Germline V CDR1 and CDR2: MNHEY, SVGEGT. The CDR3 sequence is CASGRGHEQYF. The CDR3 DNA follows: TGTGCCAGCGGTAGGGGCCACGAGCAGTACTTC.

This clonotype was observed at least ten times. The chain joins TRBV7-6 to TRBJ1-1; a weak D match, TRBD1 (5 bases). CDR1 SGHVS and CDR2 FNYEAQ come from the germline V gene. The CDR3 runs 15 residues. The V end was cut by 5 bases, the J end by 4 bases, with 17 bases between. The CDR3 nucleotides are TGTGCCAGCAGCCAGCCCCAATTCGGGGGCACTGAAGCTTTCTTT. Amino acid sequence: CASSQPQFGGTEAFF.

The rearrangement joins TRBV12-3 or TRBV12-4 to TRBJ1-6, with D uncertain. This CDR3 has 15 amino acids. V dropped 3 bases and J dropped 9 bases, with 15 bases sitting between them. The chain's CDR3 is CASSLGGSNSSPLHF. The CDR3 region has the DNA TGTGCCAGCAGTTTGGGAGGGTCCAATTCTTCACCCCTCCACTTT.

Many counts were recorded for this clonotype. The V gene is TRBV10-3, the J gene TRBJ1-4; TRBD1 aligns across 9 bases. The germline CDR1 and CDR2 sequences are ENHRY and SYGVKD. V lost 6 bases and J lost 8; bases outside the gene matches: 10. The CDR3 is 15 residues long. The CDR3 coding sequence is TGTGCCATCAGCCACGGGACAGGGACTGACGAAAAACTGTTTTTT. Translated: CAISHGTGTDEKLFF.

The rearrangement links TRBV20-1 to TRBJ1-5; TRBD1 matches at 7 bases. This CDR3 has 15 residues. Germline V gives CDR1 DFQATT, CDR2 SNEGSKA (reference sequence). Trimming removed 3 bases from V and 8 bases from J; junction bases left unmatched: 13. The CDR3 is CSASSGQRIHEPQHF. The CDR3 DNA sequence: TGCAGTGCTAGTTCGGGACAGCGGATCCATGAGCCCCAGCATTTT.

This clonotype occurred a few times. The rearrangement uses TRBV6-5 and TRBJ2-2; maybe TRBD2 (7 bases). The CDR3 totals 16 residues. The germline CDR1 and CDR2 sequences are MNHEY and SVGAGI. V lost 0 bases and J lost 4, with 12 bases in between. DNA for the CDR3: TGTGCCAGCAGTTACTCTAGGGGGGGTAGCACCGGGGAGCTGTTTTTT. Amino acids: CASSYSRGGSTGELFF.

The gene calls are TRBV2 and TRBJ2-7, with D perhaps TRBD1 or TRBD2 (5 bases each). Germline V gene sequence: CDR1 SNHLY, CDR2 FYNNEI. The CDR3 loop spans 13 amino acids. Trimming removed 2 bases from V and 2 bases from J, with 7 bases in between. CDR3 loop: CASSEQGPYEQYF. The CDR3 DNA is TGTGCCAGCAGTGAACAGGGACCCTACGAGCAGTACTTC.

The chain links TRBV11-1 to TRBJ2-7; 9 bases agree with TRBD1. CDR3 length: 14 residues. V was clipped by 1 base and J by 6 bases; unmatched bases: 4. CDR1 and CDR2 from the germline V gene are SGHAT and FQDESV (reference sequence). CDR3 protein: CASSLDRGRGEQYF. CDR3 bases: TGTGCCAGCAGCTTAGACAGGGGGCGCGGCGAGCAGTACTTC.

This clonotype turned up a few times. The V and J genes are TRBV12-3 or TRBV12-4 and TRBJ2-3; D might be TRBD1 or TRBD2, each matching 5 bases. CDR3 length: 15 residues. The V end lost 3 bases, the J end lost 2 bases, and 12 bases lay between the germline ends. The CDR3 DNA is TGTGCCAGCAGTTTCGGGACGGGACCCACAGATACGCAGTATTTT. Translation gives CASSFGTGPTDTQYF.

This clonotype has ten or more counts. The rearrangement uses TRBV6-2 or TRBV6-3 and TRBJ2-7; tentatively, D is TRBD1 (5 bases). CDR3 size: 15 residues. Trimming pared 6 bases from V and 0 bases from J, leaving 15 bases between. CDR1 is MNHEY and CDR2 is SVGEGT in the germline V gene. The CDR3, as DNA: TGTGCCAGCAGCCCCCTACGGACACACTCCTACGAGCAGTACTTC. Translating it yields CASSPLRTHSYEQYF.

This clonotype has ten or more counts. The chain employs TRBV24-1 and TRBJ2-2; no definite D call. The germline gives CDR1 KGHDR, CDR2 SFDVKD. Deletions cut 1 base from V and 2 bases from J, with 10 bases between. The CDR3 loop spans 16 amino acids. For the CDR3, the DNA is TGTGCCACCAGTGATTTCAAGGGCCCAAACACCGGGGAGCTGTTTTTT. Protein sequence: CATSDFKGPNTGELFF.